The 24 T cell receptor beta chains below all came from one sample that was sequenced in a study of blood T cell repertoires in COVID-19. Assay: immunoSEQ multiplex PCR; the TCRdb copy retains only in-frame clones and omits some. The sample lists more than 150,000 clones, around 80% seen once, with roughly an eighth in the top ten. Sequenced: peripheral blood. These receptors were collected from a man aged 25-40 years with active or convalescent COVID-19.

The rearrangement uses TRBV10-1 and TRBJ1-6; 7 bases match TRBD1. Trimming cost V 6 bases and J 6 bases; bases outside gene matches: 2. Germline V lookup: CDR1 WNHNN, CDR2 SYGVQD (reference sequence). The CDR3 covers 13 residues. The CDR3 DNA is TGCGCCAGCAGACGGGACAGTAATTCACCCCTCCACTTT. Protein product: CASRRDSNSPLHF.

The J gene is TRBJ2-1, the V gene TRBV2; 7 bases are a match to TRBD2. The J segment lost 0 bases and the V segment lost 4 bases, leaving 0 bases of the junction unmatched. The CDR3 covers 14 residues. Germline V gene sequence: CDR1 SNHLY, CDR2 FYNNEI. Here the CDR3 reads CASSAGGSYNEQFF. Here the CDR3 DNA reads TGTGCCAGCAGTGCGGGGGGCTCCTACAATGAGCAGTTCTTC. Full variable domain (rest looked up from reference TRBV2 and TRBJ2-1): EPEVTQTPSHQVTQMGQEVILRCVPISNHLYFYWYRQILGQKVEFLVSFYNNEISEKSEIFDDQFSVERPDGSNFTLKIRSTKLEDSAMYFCASSAGGSYNEQFFGPGTRLTVL.

The count of this clone is one. J is TRBJ2-7 and V is TRBV4-1; D possibly corresponds to TRBD1 (6 bases). The CDR3 sequence is 15 residues long. Between the trimmed V and J ends, which lost 0 bases and 2 bases, there was a span of 11 bases. Germline-derived CDR1 and CDR2 are MGHRA and YSYEKL. The CDR3 DNA reads TGCGCCAGCAGCCAAGAGGACAGCCCAACCTACGAGCAGTACGTC. It translates to CASSQEDSPTYEQYV.

This clone was observed a few times. The chain joins TRBV7-2 to TRBJ1-3; 7 bases align to TRBD1. V shed 5 bases, J shed 3 bases, and the junction held 7 bases outside the gene matches. The V gene's germline CDR1 is SGHTA and CDR2 FQGNSA. This CDR3 region has 15 residues. The CDR3 loop is CASSALTGFGNTIYF. CDR3 DNA: TGTGCCAGCAGCGCCTTGACAGGGTTTGGAAACACCATATATTTT.

The chain employs TRBV7-2 and TRBJ1-5; D is uncertain. CDR1 is SGHTA, CDR2 FQGNSA, per germline. The V and J ends lost 0 bases and 4 bases respectively, with 4 bases between them. The CDR3 is made up of 13 amino acids. In nucleotides, the CDR3 is TGTGCCAGCAGCTTAGCCGTGAATCAGCCCCAGCATTTT. This encodes CASSLAVNQPQHF. Supplemented by reference TRBV7-2 and TRBJ1-5, the full variable domain reads GAGVSQSPSNKVTEKGKDVELRCDPISGHTALYWYRQSLGQGLEFLIYFQGNSAPDKSGLPSDRFSAERTGGSVSTLTIQRTQQEDSAVYLCASSLAVNQPQHFGDGTRLSIL.

The chain is built from TRBV7-8 and TRBJ2-3; D may be TRBD1 (6 bases). The CDR3 covers 14 residues. Germline CDR1 SGHVS, CDR2 FQNEAQ. V was pared by 5 bases and J by 4 bases, with 13 bases between. The CDR3 region is CASSPVAGADTQYF. DNA of the CDR3: TGTGCCAGCAGCCCGGTGGCAGGGGCAGATACGCAGTATTTT.

The chain recombines TRBV7-6 with TRBJ1-2; no definite D call. Trimming took 1 base from V and 2 from J, leaving 14 bases between them. This CDR3 has 16 residues. The germline CDR1 and CDR2 sequences are SGHVS and FNYEAQ. The CDR3 DNA reads as TGTGCCAGCAGCTTAGACGGGGAATTAAGGAACTATGGCTACACCTTC. Amino acids: CASSLDGELRNYGYTF.

This clone occurred a few times. The CDR3 nucleotides are TGTGCCTGGAGGGTTGGAGGGCCGAATTCACCCCTCCACTTT. This codes for CAWRVGGPNSPLHF. The rearrangement joins TRBV30 to TRBJ1-6; D gene ambiguous. With 3 bases removed from V and 7 bases from J, the gap between germline ends came to 13 bases. The length of the CDR3 is 14 residues. Germline-derived CDR1 and CDR2 are GTSNPN and SVGIG (reference sequence). The variable domain in full, completed from reference TRBV30 and TRBJ1-6, reads SQTIHQWPATLVQPVGSPLSLECTVEGTSNPNLYWYRQAAGRGLQLLFYSVGIGQISSEVPQNLSASRPQDRQFILSSKKLLLSDSGFYLCAWRVGGPNSPLHFGNGTRLTVT.

The CDR3 sequence is CASSPAGTSGRVPPNTGELFF. CDR3 DNA sequence: TGTGCCAGCAGCCCCGCCGGGACTAGCGGGAGGGTCCCCCCGAACACCGGGGAGCTGTTTTTT. J is TRBJ2-2 and V is TRBV21-1; the table's D call, TRBD2, has no DNA check behind it. TRBV21-1 is flagged as a pseudogene. This CDR3 is built from 21 residues.

This chain links TRBV4-1 with TRBJ2-5; 7 positions agree with TRBD1. Germline values: CDR1 MGHRA, CDR2 YSYEKL. With V trimmed by 3 bases and J by 2 bases, 9 bases remained unmatched. This CDR3 is built from 16 residues. The CDR3 DNA reads as TGCGCCAGCAGCCAGGCACAGGGGAAAGGGCAAGAGACCCAGTACTTC. This sequence encodes CASSQAQGKGQETQYF.

This clone was picked up a small number of times. The genes are TRBV7-9 and TRBJ1-4; the D is unclear. CDR1 is SEHNR, CDR2 FQNEAQ, per germline (reference sequence). The ends were cut back, 5 bases at V and 4 bases at J, with 17 bases in the middle. The CDR3 runs 16 residues. The CDR3 reads CASSPPRSRSNEKLFF. In nucleotides, the CDR3 is TGTGCCAGCAGCCCTCCCCGGTCCCGGAGTAATGAAAAACTGTTTTTT. The complete variable domain, with remaining parts taken from reference TRBV7-9 and TRBJ1-4, reads DTGVSQNPRHKITKRGQNVTFRCDPISEHNRLYWYRQTLGQGPEFLTYFQNEAQLEKSRLLSDRFSAERPKGSFSTLEIQRTEQGDSAMYLCASSPPRSRSNEKLFFGSGTQLSVL.

This chain links TRBV9 with TRBJ1-1; no reliable D call. The CDR3 is made up of 14 amino acids. Germline CDR1 SGDLS, CDR2 YYNGEE. V lost 7 bases, J lost 3 bases, and 16 bases lay in between. CDR3 in DNA: TGTGCCAGCTCCCCGTCGGGGAGCGACACTGAAGCTTTCTTT. This codes for CASSPSGSDTEAFF.

The rearrangement links TRBV24-1 to TRBJ2-2; possible D gene TRBD2, 6 bases. V gave up 3 bases and J gave up 6 bases, with 7 bases separating them. The CDR3 contains 13 residues. Germline V gene data show CDR1 as KGHDR and CDR2 as SFDVKD. The CDR3 sequence: CATSDRLAGELFF. The CDR3 DNA sequence: TGTGCCACCAGTGATCGACTAGCCGGGGAGCTGTTTTTT.

This chain joins TRBV19 and TRBJ2-7, with TRBD1 identical over 7 bases. CDR3 size: 15 residues. The V and J ends lost 5 bases and 0 bases, in that order; junction bases with no gene match: 7. Looked up from germline, CDR1 is LNHDA and CDR2 is SQIVND (reference sequence). CDR3 region: CASSAQGTASYEQYF. The CDR3 region has the DNA TGTGCCAGTAGTGCGCAGGGGACAGCCTCCTACGAGCAGTACTTC.

This clone showed up just a few times. This chain connects TRBV10-3 to TRBJ1-1; no clear D gene. Germline V gene sequence: CDR1 ENHRY, CDR2 SYGVKD. V lost 6 bases and J lost 0, with 14 bases in between. There are 15 residues in the CDR3. CDR3 sequence reads: CAISLSGRLNTEAFF. CDR3 sequence (DNA): TGTGCCATCAGCCTAAGCGGCAGGTTGAACACTGAAGCTTTCTTT.

In regard to this clone: Other DNA variants within this sample encode the same CDR3. This chain links TRBV19 with TRBJ1-2, with 7 bases fitting TRBD1. Germline lookup yields CDR1 LNHDA and CDR2 SQIVND (reference sequence). The CDR3 contains 12 residues. V shed 6 bases, J shed 4 bases, and the junction held 2 bases outside the gene matches. CDR3 amino acids: CASSDRVYGYTF. The CDR3 nucleotides read TGTGCCAGTAGCGACAGGGTCTATGGCTACACCTTC.

J is TRBJ1-2 and V is TRBV6-5, with D tentatively TRBD1 (6 bases). The CDR3 consists of 13 residues. V lost 8 bases and J 7 bases, leaving 17 bases between the germline ends. Germline assignment: CDR1 MNHEY and CDR2 SVGAGI. The DNA of the CDR3 is TGTGCCAGCGTACAGGGCAGGGTGTTTGGCTACACCTTC. This encodes CASVQGRVFGYTF.

The chain links TRBV5-7 to TRBJ1-5; D might be TRBD1 (5 bases). TRBV5-7 is reported as an ORF; its role is uncertain. Trimming took 2 bases from V and 0 from J, leaving 9 bases between them. The CDR3 loop spans 15 amino acids. For the CDR3, the DNA is TGTGCCAGCAGCTTATGGGGGGGTAGCAATCAGCCCCAGCATTTT. Its translation is CASSLWGGSNQPQHF.

The rearrangement joins TRBV5-1 to TRBJ2-2; D perhaps matches TRBD2 (5 bases). V shed 7 bases and J shed 6 bases, with 13 bases lying between them. Germline CDR1 is SGHRS and CDR2 is YFSETQ. This CDR3 region has 13 residues. As DNA, the CDR3 is TGCGCCAGCTCGACTACCCCCCCCGGGGAGCTGTTTTTT. Its translation: CASSTTPPGELFF.

This clone has just a few counts. This chain uses TRBV5-1 with TRBJ1-6, with TRBD1 as a possible D gene (6 bases). Trimming removed 0 bases at V and 5 bases at J, with 6 bases between. Germline CDR1 and CDR2: SGHRS and YFSETQ. The CDR3 has 14 amino acids. Here the CDR3 DNA reads TGCGCCAGCAGCTTGGGACAGGATAATTCACCCCTCCACTTT. Its protein product is CASSLGQDNSPLHF.

The chain joins TRBV7-6 to TRBJ2-3; 10 bases are a match to TRBD1. Per germline, CDR1 SGHVS and CDR2 FNYEAQ. The CDR3 extends over 17 amino acids. J gave up 4 bases and V 1 base, and 8 bases lay outside the gene matches. This CDR3 is CASSLDVGQGRADTQYF. In DNA, the CDR3 is TGTGCCAGCAGCTTAGACGTGGGACAGGGGAGGGCAGATACGCAGTATTTT. Full variable domain (outside the CDR3, taken from reference TRBV7-6 and TRBJ2-3): GAGVSQSPRYKVTKRGQDVALRCDPISGHVSLYWYRQALGQGPEFLTYFNYEAQQDKSGLPNDRFSAERPEGSISTLTIQRTEQRDSAMYRCASSLDVGQGRADTQYFGPGTRLTVL.

CDR3 sequence: CASSSNRGGQFF. As DNA, the CDR3 is TGTGCCAGCAGTTCAAACAGGGGTGGGCAGTTCTTC. The gene calls are TRBV12-3 or TRBV12-4 and TRBJ2-1, with 7 positions matching TRBD1. With V trimmed by 4 bases and J by 12 bases, 6 bases remained unmatched. This CDR3 spans 12 amino acids.

The count of this clone is one. The V call is TRBV27, the J call TRBJ1-2; D not certain. The CDR3 runs to 14 residues. The germline V gene has CDR1 MNHEY and CDR2 SMNVEV (reference sequence). Trimming left V 4 bases short and J 5 bases short, with 14 bases between. The CDR3 DNA reads as TGTGCCAGCAGTTGGCGGGCTCCGGGGTATGGCTACACCTTC. Protein product: CASSWRAPGYGYTF.

This clone appeared a few times. The J gene is TRBJ1-1, the V gene TRBV12-3 or TRBV12-4, with TRBD1 as a possible D gene (6 bases). The CDR3 is 12 residues long. The germline V and J ends were trimmed by 5 bases and 5 bases, with 9 bases remaining between them. In DNA, the CDR3 is TGTGCCAGCAGTGTCAGGGGAACTGAAGCTTTCTTT. It translates to CASSVRGTEAFF.